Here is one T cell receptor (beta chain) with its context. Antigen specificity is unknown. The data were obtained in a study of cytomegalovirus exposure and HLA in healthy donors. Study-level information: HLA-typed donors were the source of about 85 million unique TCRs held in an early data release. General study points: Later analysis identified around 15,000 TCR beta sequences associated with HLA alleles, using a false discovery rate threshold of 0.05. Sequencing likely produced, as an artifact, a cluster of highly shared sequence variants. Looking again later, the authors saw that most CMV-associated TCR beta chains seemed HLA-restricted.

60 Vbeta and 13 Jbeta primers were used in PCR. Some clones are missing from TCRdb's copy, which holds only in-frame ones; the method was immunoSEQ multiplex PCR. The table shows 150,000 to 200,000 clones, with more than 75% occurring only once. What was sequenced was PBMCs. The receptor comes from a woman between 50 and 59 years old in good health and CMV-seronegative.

The CDR3 region is CASTRDLNTGELFF. In DNA, the CDR3 is TGTGCCAGCACCCGGGACTTGAACACCGGGGAGCTGTTTTTT. The chain couples TRBV6-5 to TRBJ2-2, with a possible D match to TRBD2 (6 bases). CDR1 is MNHEY and CDR2 is SVGAGI in the germline V gene. CDR3 length: 14 residues. V lost 7 bases and J lost 1, with 10 bases in between.